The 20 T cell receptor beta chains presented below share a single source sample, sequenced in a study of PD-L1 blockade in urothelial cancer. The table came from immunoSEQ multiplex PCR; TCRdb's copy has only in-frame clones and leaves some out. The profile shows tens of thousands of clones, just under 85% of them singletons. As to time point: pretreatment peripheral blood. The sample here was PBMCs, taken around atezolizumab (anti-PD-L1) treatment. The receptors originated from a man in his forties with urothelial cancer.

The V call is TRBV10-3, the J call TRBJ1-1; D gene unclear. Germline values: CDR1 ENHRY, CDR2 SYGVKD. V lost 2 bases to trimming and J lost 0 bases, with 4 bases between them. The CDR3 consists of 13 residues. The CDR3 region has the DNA TGTGCCATCAGTGAGACTATGAACACTGAAGCTTTCTTT. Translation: CAISETMNTEAFF.

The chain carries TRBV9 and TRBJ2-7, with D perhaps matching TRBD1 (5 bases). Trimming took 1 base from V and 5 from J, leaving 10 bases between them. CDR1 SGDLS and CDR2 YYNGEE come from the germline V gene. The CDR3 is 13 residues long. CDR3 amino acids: CASSVQGLDEQYF. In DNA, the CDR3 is TGTGCCAGCAGCGTACAGGGCCTAGACGAGCAGTACTTC.

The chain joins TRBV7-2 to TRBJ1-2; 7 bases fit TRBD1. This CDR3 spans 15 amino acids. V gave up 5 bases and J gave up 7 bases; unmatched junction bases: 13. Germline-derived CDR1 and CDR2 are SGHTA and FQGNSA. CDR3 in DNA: TGTGCCAGCAGCCTCGCGCAACAGGGGATACGTGGCTACACCTTC. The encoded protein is CASSLAQQGIRGYTF. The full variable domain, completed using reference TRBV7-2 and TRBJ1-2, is GAGVSQSPSNKVTEKGKDVELRCDPISGHTALYWYRQSLGQGLEFLIYFQGNSAPDKSGLPSDRFSAERTGGSVSTLTIQRTQQEDSAVYLCASSLAQQGIRGYTFGSGTRLTVV.

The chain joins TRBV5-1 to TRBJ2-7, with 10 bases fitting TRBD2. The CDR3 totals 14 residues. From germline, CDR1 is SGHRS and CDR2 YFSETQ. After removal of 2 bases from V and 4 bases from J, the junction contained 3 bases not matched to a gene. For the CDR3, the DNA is TGCGCCAGCAGCTTTGCTAGCGGGAGTTACGAGCAGTACTTC. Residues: CASSFASGSYEQYF.

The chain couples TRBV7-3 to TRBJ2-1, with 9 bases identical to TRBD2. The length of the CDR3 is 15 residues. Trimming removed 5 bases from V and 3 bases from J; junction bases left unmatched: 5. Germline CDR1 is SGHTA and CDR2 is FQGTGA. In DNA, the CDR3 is TGTGCCAGCAGCAAGACTAGCGGAGGCTACAATGAGCAGTTCTTC. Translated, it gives CASSKTSGGYNEQFF.

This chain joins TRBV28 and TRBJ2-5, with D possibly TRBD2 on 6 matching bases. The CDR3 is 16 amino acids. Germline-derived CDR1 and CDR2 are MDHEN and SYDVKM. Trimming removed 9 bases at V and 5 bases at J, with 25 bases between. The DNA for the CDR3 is TGTGCCAGTCATGCCCCTCAAGGGACTTTAAGTGAGACCCAGTACTTC. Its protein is CASHAPQGTLSETQYF.

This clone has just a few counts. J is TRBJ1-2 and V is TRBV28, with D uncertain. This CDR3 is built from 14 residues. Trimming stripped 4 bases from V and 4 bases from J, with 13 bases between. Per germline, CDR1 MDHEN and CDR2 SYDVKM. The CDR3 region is CASSSSYSGYGYTF. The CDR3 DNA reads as TGTGCCAGCAGTTCATCCTACTCGGGCTATGGCTACACCTTC.

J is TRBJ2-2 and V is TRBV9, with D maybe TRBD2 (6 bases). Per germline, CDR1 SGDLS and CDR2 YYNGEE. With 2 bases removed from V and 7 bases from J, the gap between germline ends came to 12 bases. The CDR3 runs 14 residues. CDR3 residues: CASSVYVGGGELFF. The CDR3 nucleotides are TGTGCCAGCAGCGTTTACGTGGGGGGCGGGGAGCTGTTTTTT.

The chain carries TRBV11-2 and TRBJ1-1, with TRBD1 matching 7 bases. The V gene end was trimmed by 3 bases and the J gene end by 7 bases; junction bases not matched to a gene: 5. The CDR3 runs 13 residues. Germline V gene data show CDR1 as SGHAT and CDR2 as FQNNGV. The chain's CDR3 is CASSFRGTGEAFF. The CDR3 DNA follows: TGTGCCAGCAGCTTCAGGGGGACCGGTGAAGCTTTCTTT.

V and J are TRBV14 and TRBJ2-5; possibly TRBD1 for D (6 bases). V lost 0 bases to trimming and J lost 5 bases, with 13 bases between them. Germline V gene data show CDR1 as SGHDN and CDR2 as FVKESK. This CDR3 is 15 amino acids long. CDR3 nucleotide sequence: TGTGCCAGCAGCCAAGATATAGGGGGATGGGAGACCCAGTACTTC. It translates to CASSQDIGGWETQYF. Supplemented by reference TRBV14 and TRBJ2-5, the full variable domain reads EAGVTQFPSHSVIEKGQTVTLRCDPISGHDNLYWYRRVMGKEIKFLLHFVKESKQDESGMPNNRFLAERTGGTYSTLKVQPAELEDSGVYFCASSQDIGGWETQYFGPGTRLLVL.

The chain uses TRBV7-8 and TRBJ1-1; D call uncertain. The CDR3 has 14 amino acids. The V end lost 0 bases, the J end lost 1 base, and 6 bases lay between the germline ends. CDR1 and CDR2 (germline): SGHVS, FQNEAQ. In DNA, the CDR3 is TGTGCCAGCAGCTTAGCGGGAGGGAACACTGAAGCTTTCTTT. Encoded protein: CASSLAGGNTEAFF.

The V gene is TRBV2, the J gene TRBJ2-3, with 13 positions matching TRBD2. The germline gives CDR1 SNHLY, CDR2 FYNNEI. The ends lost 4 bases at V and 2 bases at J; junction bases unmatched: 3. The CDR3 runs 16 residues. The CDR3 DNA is TGTGCCAGCAGTGCCGGACTAGCGGGGGTCACAGATACGCAGTATTTT. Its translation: CASSAGLAGVTDTQYF.

CDR3 in DNA: TGTGCCAGCAGCCTAGGGACAGGCCCTAGGAACACCATATATTTT. Protein product: CASSLGTGPRNTIYF. This sequence joins TRBV5-5 and TRBJ1-3; the match to TRBD1 covers 8 bases. Germline loops: CDR1 SGHKS, CDR2 YYEKEE (reference sequence). The V and J ends lost 4 bases and 7 bases, in that order; junction bases with no gene match: 10. The CDR3 has 15 residues.

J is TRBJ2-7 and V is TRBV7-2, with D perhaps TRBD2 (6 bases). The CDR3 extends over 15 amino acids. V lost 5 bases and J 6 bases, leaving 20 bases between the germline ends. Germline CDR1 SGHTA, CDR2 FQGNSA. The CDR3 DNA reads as TGTGCCAGCAGCCCACCGGGACTCCCGTCAGGCGAGCAGTACTTC. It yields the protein CASSPPGLPSGEQYF. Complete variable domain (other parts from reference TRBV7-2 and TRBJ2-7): GAGVSQSPSNKVTEKGKDVELRCDPISGHTALYWYRQSLGQGLEFLIYFQGNSAPDKSGLPSDRFSAERTGGSVSTLTIQRTQQEDSAVYLCASSPPGLPSGEQYFGPGTRLTVT.

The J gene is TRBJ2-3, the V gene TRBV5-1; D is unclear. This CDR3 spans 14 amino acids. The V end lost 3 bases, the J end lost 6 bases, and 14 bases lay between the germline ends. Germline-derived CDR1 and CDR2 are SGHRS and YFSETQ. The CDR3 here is CASSSGLLRDTQYF. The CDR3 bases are TGCGCCAGCAGCTCCGGCCTCCTCAGGGATACGCAGTATTTT. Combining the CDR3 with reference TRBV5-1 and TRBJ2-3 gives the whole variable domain KAGVTQTPRYLIKTRGQQVTLSCSPISGHRSVSWYQQTPGQGLQFLFEYFSETQRNKGNFPGRFSGRQFSNSRSEMNVSTLELGDSALYLCASSSGLLRDTQYFGPGTRLTVL.

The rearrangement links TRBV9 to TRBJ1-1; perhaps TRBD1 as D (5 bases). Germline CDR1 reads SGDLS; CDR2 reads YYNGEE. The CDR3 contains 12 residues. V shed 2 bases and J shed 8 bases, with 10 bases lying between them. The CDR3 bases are TGTGCCAGCAGCGTGGGGGGAGGGGAAGCTTTCTTT. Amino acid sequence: CASSVGGGEAFF.

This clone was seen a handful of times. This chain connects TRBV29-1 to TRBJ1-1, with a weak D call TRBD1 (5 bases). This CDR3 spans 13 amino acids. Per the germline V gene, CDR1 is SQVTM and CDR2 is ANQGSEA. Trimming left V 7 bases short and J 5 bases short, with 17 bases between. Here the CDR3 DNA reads TGCAGCGGTGCAGGGTCGGATTATACTGAAGCTTTCTTT. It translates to CSGAGSDYTEAFF.

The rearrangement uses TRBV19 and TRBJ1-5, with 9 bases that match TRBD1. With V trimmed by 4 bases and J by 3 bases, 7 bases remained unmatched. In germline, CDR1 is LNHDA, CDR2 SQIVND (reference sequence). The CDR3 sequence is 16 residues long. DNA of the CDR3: TGTGCCAGTAGTAGTCCCGGGACAGGGCCCAATCAGCCCCAGCATTTT. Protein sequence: CASSSPGTGPNQPQHF.

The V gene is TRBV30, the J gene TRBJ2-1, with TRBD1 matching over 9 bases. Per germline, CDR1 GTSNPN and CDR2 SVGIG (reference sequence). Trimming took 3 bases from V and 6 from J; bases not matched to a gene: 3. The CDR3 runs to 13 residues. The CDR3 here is CAWRSTGGNEQFF. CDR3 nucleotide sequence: TGTGCCTGGAGATCGACAGGGGGCAATGAGCAGTTCTTC.

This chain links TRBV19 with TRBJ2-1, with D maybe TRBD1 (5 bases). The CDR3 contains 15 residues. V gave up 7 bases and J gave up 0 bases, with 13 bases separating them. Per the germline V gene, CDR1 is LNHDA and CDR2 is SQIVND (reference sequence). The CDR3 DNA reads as TGTGCCAGTAAAATAGAAGGGGCCTCCTACAATGAGCAGTTCTTC. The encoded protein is CASKIEGASYNEQFF.